One sample yielded the 29 T cell receptor beta chains listed below, sequenced in a study of identical twins. One entry per CDR3 protein results from TCRdb running MiXCR on the 5' RACE reads. The sample includes roughly 290,000 distinct CDR3 sequences, over 8.5% seen only once; the top ten take roughly 7%. In addition, the sample was reused for a study of yellow fever vaccine responses in identical twins.

The sample taken for sequencing was CD8+ T cells sorted from blood. These receptors all come from a woman between 18 and 30 years old in good health.

This clonotype turned up a few times. This chain joins TRBV7-6 and TRBJ2-7; 12 nucleotides align to TRBD1. CDR1 is SGHVS and CDR2 is FNYEAQ in the germline V gene. With 1 base clipped from V and 2 bases from J, the junction kept 3 bases outside the gene matches. This CDR3 is built from 16 residues. This CDR3 is CASSLEGQGATYEQYF. In DNA, the CDR3 is TGTGCCAGCAGCTTAGAGGGACAGGGGGCGACCTACGAGCAGTACTTC. Based on the CDR3 plus reference TRBV7-6 and TRBJ2-7, the full variable domain is GAGVSQSPRYKVTKRGQDVALRCDPISGHVSLYWYRQALGQGPEFLTYFNYEAQQDKSGLPNDRFSAERPEGSISTLTIQRTEQRDSAMYRCASSLEGQGATYEQYFGPGTRLTVT.

This clonotype has just a few counts. The genes are TRBV30 and TRBJ1-1; possible D gene TRBD1, 6 bases. The CDR3 has 17 residues. V was shortened by 1 base and J by 0 bases, with 18 bases between the two germline ends. Germline V gene sequence: CDR1 GTSNPN, CDR2 SVGIG (reference sequence). CDR3 DNA: TGTGCCTGGAGTGACTACGGGACAACATACATGAACACTGAAGCTTTCTTT. Translation: CAWSDYGTTYMNTEAFF.

There are many counts of this clonotype. This chain links TRBV13 with TRBJ1-1; maybe TRBD1 (6 bases). The V and J ends lost 1 base and 6 bases respectively, with 18 bases between them. Germline lookup yields CDR1 PRHDT and CDR2 FYEKMQ (reference sequence). This CDR3 contains 16 residues. The CDR3 loop reads CASSLVYWGGRAEAFF. The CDR3 coding sequence is TGTGCCAGCAGCTTAGTGTACTGGGGGGGGCGCGCTGAAGCTTTCTTT.

This clonotype was seen only a few times. The gene calls are TRBV9 and TRBJ1-5, with TRBD1 identical over 7 bases. This CDR3 has 13 residues. The germline CDR1 and CDR2 sequences are SGDLS and YYNGEE. Germline trimming cut 3 bases from V and 7 bases from J; bases unmatched to any gene: 4. In DNA form, the CDR3 reads TGTGCCAGCAGCGCGACAGGGTACCAGCCCCAGCATTTT. It yields the protein CASSATGYQPQHF.

This clonotype was recorded many times. The V and J genes are TRBV20-1 and TRBJ2-7; perhaps TRBD1 as D (5 bases). CDR3 length: 11 amino acids. CDR1 is DFQATT, CDR2 SNEGSKA, per germline (reference sequence). Deletions cut 6 bases from V and 6 bases from J, with 12 bases between. CDR3 region: CSAPLGLEQYF. The DNA for the CDR3 is TGCAGTGCCCCCCTGGGGCTCGAGCAGTACTTC.

This clonotype came up many times. The chain is built from TRBV12-3 or TRBV12-4 and TRBJ2-7, with unresolved D. V lost 4 bases and J lost 4, with 17 bases in between. The CDR3 totals 15 residues. In nucleotides, the CDR3 is TGTGCCAGCAGTTCTCCCGGCGTGGTGACTTACGAGCAGTACTTC. Translating it yields CASSSPGVVTYEQYF.

The V gene is TRBV27, the J gene TRBJ2-5; D gene unclear. The germline V gene encodes CDR1 MNHEY and CDR2 SMNVEV (reference sequence). The V end was cut by 0 bases, the J end by 4 bases, with 6 bases between. The CDR3 runs 13 residues. The CDR3 is CASSLSLAETQYF. CDR3 coding DNA: TGTGCCAGCAGTTTATCCCTTGCAGAGACCCAGTACTTC.

In regard to this clonotype: One base away lies a much larger clone, so this may be a sequencing read error. This rearrangement joins TRBV9 to TRBJ2-7; D possibly matches TRBD1 or TRBD2 (5 bases each). Germline CDR1 is SGDLS and CDR2 is YYNGEE. There are 15 residues in the CDR3. The CDR3 DNA reads as TGTGCCGGCAGCGTAGGGGCACGACCGGGGAACGAGCAGTACTTC. It translates to CAGSVGARPGNEQYF.

Many counts were recorded for this clonotype. The CDR3: CSARDLLAGGSGVNEQFF. The CDR3 region has the DNA TGCAGTGCTAGAGATTTACTAGCGGGAGGGTCCGGAGTAAATGAGCAGTTCTTC. The chain combines TRBV20-1 with TRBJ2-1; 13 bases fit TRBD2. Trimming cost V 0 bases and J 7 bases; bases outside gene matches: 12. The germline CDR1 and CDR2 sequences are DFQATT and SNEGSKA (reference sequence). The CDR3 has 18 residues.

This clonotype was counted between two and nine times. The rearrangement links TRBV11-2 to TRBJ2-7; 9 bases are shared with TRBD2. CDR1 and CDR2 from the germline V gene are SGHAT and FQNNGV. The ends lost 3 bases at V and 4 bases at J; junction bases unmatched: 7. The CDR3 runs to 15 residues. CDR3 amino acids: CASSFYSGSLYEQYF. CDR3 in DNA: TGTGCCAGCAGCTTTTATAGCGGGAGTTTATACGAGCAGTACTTC.

The V and J genes are TRBV7-2 and TRBJ1-1; no clear D. V lost 2 bases, J lost 1 base, and 5 bases lay in between. Germline V gives CDR1 SGHTA, CDR2 FQGNSA. CDR3 size: 13 residues. CDR3 in DNA: TGTGCCAGCAGCTTATCGAGGAACACTGAAGCTTTCTTT. It encodes CASSLSRNTEAFF. Variable domain in full (rest from reference TRBV7-2 and TRBJ1-1): GAGVSQSPSNKVTEKGKDVELRCDPISGHTALYWYRQSLGQGLEFLIYFQGNSAPDKSGLPSDRFSAERTGGSVSTLTIQRTQQEDSAVYLCASSLSRNTEAFFGQGTRLTVV.

This clonotype was observed a handful of times. V usage is TRBV18 and J usage is TRBJ2-1; possibly TRBD1 for D (7 bases). Germline CDR1 and CDR2: KGHSH and LQKENI. V was shortened by 3 bases and J by 5 bases, with 17 bases between the two germline ends. The CDR3 runs 16 residues. The CDR3 DNA reads TGTGCCAGCTCACCGGCGGCAGGGGGGCGGAACAATGAGCAGTTCTTC. It yields the protein CASSPAAGGRNNEQFF.

The chain couples TRBV4-2 to TRBJ2-1; 10 nucleotides align to TRBD1. The CDR3 extends over 15 amino acids. In germline, CDR1 is LGHNA, CDR2 YNFKEQ. V gave up 2 bases and J gave up 9 bases; unmatched junction bases: 7. Here the CDR3 reads CASSQLDRGRGEQFF. The CDR3 nucleotides are TGTGCCAGCAGCCAACTCGACAGGGGGCGGGGTGAGCAGTTCTTC.

This clonotype was recorded many times. This chain connects TRBV29-1 to TRBJ2-3, with D tentatively TRBD1 (5 bases). The CDR3 runs to 16 residues. Looked up from germline, CDR1 is SQVTM and CDR2 is ANQGSEA. The germline V and J ends were trimmed by 3 bases and 0 bases, with 16 bases remaining between them. The CDR3 loop is CSVDTEKGLSTDTQYF. CDR3 nucleotide sequence: TGCAGCGTTGATACTGAGAAGGGGTTGAGCACAGATACGCAGTATTTT.

J is TRBJ2-2 and V is TRBV29-1; 7 bases line up with TRBD2. The CDR3 length is 12 residues. The ends lost 6 bases at V and 7 bases at J; junction bases unmatched: 5. CDR1 SQVTM and CDR2 ANQGSEA come from the germline V gene. CDR3 sequence (DNA): TGCAGCGTAGGGCGGGAGAGCGGGGAGCTGTTTTTT. It translates to CSVGRESGELFF.

This clonotype was picked up many times. The chain uses TRBV7-9 and TRBJ2-1, with no clear D. V gave up 3 bases and J gave up 0 bases, with 9 bases separating them. This CDR3 region has 15 residues. Germline assignment: CDR1 SEHNR and CDR2 FQNEAQ (reference sequence). CDR3 bases: TGTGCCAGCAGCTTCTCGGAGAGCTCCTACAATGAGCAGTTCTTC. Its translation: CASSFSESSYNEQFF. The full variable domain, completed using reference TRBV7-9 and TRBJ2-1, is DTGVSQNPRHKITKRGQNVTFRCDPISEHNRLYWYRQTLGQGPEFLTYFQNEAQLEKSRLLSDRFSAERPKGSFSTLEIQRTEQGDSAMYLCASSFSESSYNEQFFGPGTRLTVL.

In its sample, this clonotype was seen a few times. The gene calls are TRBV12-3 or TRBV12-4 and TRBJ2-7; possible D gene TRBD2, 5 bases. The CDR3 contains 16 residues. With 2 bases removed from V and 0 bases from J, the gap between germline ends came to 14 bases. CDR3 protein: CASSLRGQVSSYEQYF. Written as DNA, the CDR3 is TGTGCCAGCAGTTTACGGGGTCAGGTGAGCTCCTACGAGCAGTACTTC.

At least ten counts were recorded for this clonotype. CDR3 sequence reads: CASSSRDLQETQYF. The CDR3 bases are TGTGCCAGCAGCTCCCGGGACTTACAAGAGACCCAGTACTTC. This chain uses TRBV7-9 with TRBJ2-5; tentative D call: TRBD2 (6 bases). The CDR3 contains 14 residues. Germline lookup yields CDR1 SEHNR and CDR2 FQNEAQ (reference sequence). V dropped 4 bases and J dropped 2 bases, with 11 bases sitting between them.

The rearrangement uses TRBV18 and TRBJ2-1; possible D gene TRBD1, 5 bases. Germline CDR1 and CDR2: KGHSH and LQKENI. V was clipped by 1 base and J by 4 bases, with 26 bases between them. The CDR3 consists of 20 residues. As DNA, the CDR3 is TGTGCCAGCTCACCACGGGCTGTTTATCAGGGCCTTATGGGTTACAATGAGCAGTTCTTC. It encodes CASSPRAVYQGLMGYNEQFF.

This clonotype came up a few times. This rearrangement joins TRBV9 to TRBJ2-3; TRBD2 aligns across 16 bases. Losses at the gene ends were 6 bases for V and 4 bases for J; bases not matched to a gene: 11. Germline CDR1 is SGDLS and CDR2 is YYNGEE. The CDR3 spans 18 residues. The CDR3 DNA sequence: TGTGCCAGCAACCCGGGACTAGCGGGGGGGAAGTTCCCAGATACGCAGTATTTT. Protein: CASNPGLAGGKFPDTQYF.

Comments on this clonotype: One junction end disagrees with the germline gene, perhaps due to a read error. The rearrangement uses TRBV11-2 and TRBJ2-5; TRBD1 matches 7 bases. Germline V CDR1 and CDR2: SGHAT, FQNNGV. CDR3 length: 14 residues. CDR3 DNA sequence: TGTGCCAGCACCTTAGGACAGGCCCAAGAGACCCAGTACTTC. Translation: CASTLGQAQETQYF. Together with reference TRBV11-2 and TRBJ2-5, the CDR3 gives the full variable domain: EAGVAQSPRYKIIEKRQSVAFWCNPISGHATLYWYQQILGQGPKLLIQFQNNGVVDDSQLPKDRFSAERLKGVDSTLKIQPAKLEDSAVYLCASTLGQAQETQYFGPGTRLLVL.

This clonotype has at least ten counts. The chain employs TRBV7-9 and TRBJ2-5, with D maybe TRBD2 (5 bases). CDR1 and CDR2 from the germline V gene are SEHNR and FQNEAQ (reference sequence). V was trimmed by 11 bases and J by 3 bases, leaving 16 bases between them. CDR3 size: 13 residues. The CDR3 nucleotides are TGTGCCGGTGGGAGACTAACAGAAGAGACCCAGTACTTC. It encodes CAGGRLTEETQYF.

This clonotype was counted between two and nine times. This chain uses TRBV3-1 with TRBJ2-7, with TRBD2 as a possible D gene (5 bases). Per the germline V gene, CDR1 is LGHDT and CDR2 is YNNKEL (reference sequence). The CDR3 sequence is 15 residues long. Deletions cut 2 bases from V and 0 bases from J, with 11 bases between. CDR3 region: CASSQLPGSSYEQYF. For the CDR3, the DNA is TGTGCCAGCAGCCAACTTCCGGGGTCCTCCTACGAGCAGTACTTC.

This clonotype was picked up many times. V is TRBV29-1 and J is TRBJ2-3, with TRBD1 matching over 9 bases. V shed 0 bases and J 5 bases; nucleotides not matched to a gene: 9. Per germline, CDR1 SQVTM and CDR2 ANQGSEA. The CDR3 runs 16 residues. The CDR3 loop reads CSVEEATGGDLDTQYF. The CDR3 nucleotides read TGCAGCGTTGAAGAGGCAACAGGGGGCGACCTAGATACGCAGTATTTT.

The sample holds a few counts of this clonotype. J is TRBJ1-2 and V is TRBV29-1, with no clear D. V lost 4 bases and J 5 bases, leaving 8 bases between the germline ends. CDR3 size: 11 residues. CDR1 SQVTM and CDR2 ANQGSEA come from the germline V gene. The CDR3 DNA follows: TGCAGCGTTGTTAGGGAGTATGGCTACACCTTC. Its protein is CSVVREYGYTF.

The V call is TRBV9, the J call TRBJ2-7, with TRBD2 as a possible D gene (6 bases). The CDR3 runs to 15 residues. The germline V and J ends were trimmed by 3 bases and 2 bases, with 15 bases remaining between them. Germline CDR1 SGDLS, CDR2 YYNGEE. CDR3 sequence (DNA): TGTGCCAGCAGCGCTGGAACGGGACTCCCCTACGAGCAGTACTTC. Protein: CASSAGTGLPYEQYF.

This clonotype was recorded a few times. This rearrangement joins TRBV20-1 to TRBJ2-3; 9 nucleotides line up with TRBD1. Losses at the gene ends were 6 bases for V and 4 bases for J; bases not matched to a gene: 11. Germline V gives CDR1 DFQATT, CDR2 SNEGSKA (reference sequence). This CDR3 spans 15 amino acids. The CDR3 bases are TGCAGTGCGCGGAGACAGGGGGACTTTGCAGATACGCAGTATTTT. Its translation is CSARRQGDFADTQYF.

The sample holds many counts of this clonotype. This chain uses TRBV7-9 with TRBJ2-1; either TRBD1 or TRBD2 may fit D (5 bases each). CDR3 length: 16 residues. V shed 5 bases and J shed 6 bases, with 20 bases lying between them. Per germline, CDR1 SEHNR and CDR2 FQNEAQ (reference sequence). The CDR3 loop reads CASSPGTFEFSNEQFF. The CDR3 DNA follows: TGTGCCAGCAGCCCCGGGACCTTCGAATTCTCCAATGAGCAGTTCTTC.

In this sample, this clonotype turned up many times. The V call is TRBV6-1, the J call TRBJ2-7; the D is unclear. The ends were cut back, 6 bases at V and 4 bases at J, with 19 bases in the middle. The CDR3 is made up of 15 amino acids. Germline CDR1 and CDR2: MNHNS and SASEGT. The CDR3 reads CASSPGAERLYEQYF. CDR3 in DNA: TGTGCCAGCAGCCCGGGCGCGGAGAGATTATACGAGCAGTACTTC.